This paragraph reports one T cell receptor beta chain. The second PCR ran roughly 6 to 11 cycles with a sample-barcoded 5' primer and J-beta primers. TCRdb used MiXCR to reprocess the 5' RACE reads, holding one entry per CDR3 protein. The repertoire has about 830,000 distinct CDR3 sequences, under 80% of them found once; the top ten carry 25% to 35%. The germline gives CDR1 SQVTM, CDR2 ANQGSEA. This CDR3 contains 12 residues. The V gene end was trimmed by 6 bases and the J gene end by 9 bases; junction bases not matched to a gene: 10. The data stem from a study of blood T cells in healthy people across ages.

The TCR originated in a man younger than 40 in good health. The sequenced material came from blood. This chain connects TRBV29-1 to TRBJ2-5; 7 bases line up with TRBD2. Here the CDR3 DNA reads TGCAGCGTCGCGGGACTAACCGGAGCCCAGTACTTC. This gives the protein CSVAGLTGAQYF.